This T cell receptor (beta chain) emerged from a study of cytomegalovirus exposure and HLA in healthy donors (dated by TCRdb to 2016 to 2017). General notes on the study: An earlier analysis of fewer than 750 of the donors reported 276 Gb of sequence data and 95 million to 120 million unique TCR beta sequences obtained from about 179 million T cells. Roughly 300 gigabases of sequencing data and approximately 91 million unique TCR sequences made up an early release that covered some 640 HLA-typed donors. Among the roughly 400 genotyped donors, approximately 77% belonged to the genetic ancestry cluster associated with self-reported Caucasian donors. The study was designed to test whether signatures of past pathogen exposure could be identified by cataloging public T cell receptors. The study used immunosequencing to profile the T cell repertoires of several hundred subjects and linked those repertoires to cytomegalovirus serostatus. In addition to the first cohort of 666 subjects, a separate validation cohort of over 90 different subjects was used. High-throughput TCR immunosequencing, statistical association of individual TCRs with disease status, and machine learning were combined to predict cytomegalovirus infection status. A later analysis re-analyzed previously published TCR beta repertoires from several hundred donors and added high-resolution HLA genotyping to study TCR occurrence patterns. In the later analysis, no new phenotypic data were used to find candidate immune exposures; instead, reliance was placed on TCR beta sequences and their occurrence across donors. An earlier analysis of a few hundred of the donors applied high-throughput TCR beta sequencing to assess whether each TCR beta V gene segment acted as functional or pseudogenic. Donor age, sex, ethnicity and CMV serostatus were compiled together with the repertoire data. A later genetic analysis took genome-wide SNP genotypes for about three fifths of the 666 donors and used that subset as a discovery cohort. All discovery cohort repertoires had been generated on a single sequencing platform. Both class I and class II loci were covered by HLA typing, at four-digit resolution. The number of donors typed differed by locus, with about 629-630 for A, B, C, DRB1 and DQB1, 522 for DQA1, 606 for DPA1, and under 490 for DPB1. Four to six DR-DQ haplotypes were handled as single units for association and clustering, since linkage in the cohort was strong. Among roughly 400 genotyped donors of the cohort, an average of approximately 200,000 unique TCR beta nucleotide sequences was sequenced per donor, of which about 19% were non-productive. Broad study findings and their caveats: When HLA alleles, especially DR and DQ, strongly co-occurred, attributing TCR associations to individual alleles was difficult. Linkage disequilibrium might explain the correlated functional status among segregating V segments, but an unknown experimental factor could not be ruled out. HLA typing was unavailable for some donors at each locus, so association tests used only the typed subset. Roughly uniform sequencing depth across donors was assumed in presence/absence analyses, although this assumption may not hold. Three of the identified cytomegalovirus-associated TCR beta chains were confirmed in vitro to be specific for cytomegalovirus antigens. CMV serostatus was the only immune exposure information available for the cohort. The study gave a list of some 150 TCR beta chains associated with cytomegalovirus. While some public TCRs were present in many individuals, most TCR sequences turned up only very rarely across donors. A further reported finding was that TCR beta sequences accurately predicted the HLA-A and HLA-B alleles for most subjects in the first cohort. A later analysis associated 17,000 or so TCR beta sequences with specific HLA alleles at a false discovery rate of 0.05. V-gene and J-gene trimming of TCR beta chains was associated with a missense DCLRE1C variant in a later genetic analysis, and the association was replicated in an independent cohort. Several of the top co-occurrence clusters appeared to be linked to parvovirus B19, influenza, CMV and Epstein-Barr virus, according to a later analysis. In both the original and validation cohorts, the classifier was reported to diagnose cytomegalovirus status with high specificity and sensitivity. A cluster of highly shared sequence variants was judged likely to represent a technical artifact of the sequencing pipeline. In a later analysis, HLA-associated TCR beta chains were found to be more clonally expanded and to have lower generation probabilities than equally common non-associated chains. Because the 87-base-pair reads could not distinguish some IMGT-functional V segments, including TRBV6-2 and TRBV6-3, those segments were excluded. A later analysis found that most CMV-associated TCR beta chains appeared HLA-restricted, with HLA associations seemingly driven largely by CMV exposure. A later genetic analysis reported fewer N-insertions in productive TCRs among donors in an Asian-associated ancestry cluster than the roughly 700-donor mean. A later analysis found that TCR association rates varied across HLA loci, with DRB1 alleles showing the most associated TCRs and HLA-C alleles the fewest. Roughly 17 rarely observed V segments, including chromosome 9 orphons, were excluded from the earlier analysis of several hundred of the donors because counts were too low. The cohort was sequenced for TCR beta chains only, and without alpha or paired-chain data the features that could be detected were limited. According to the authors, the approach could potentially be generalized to other disease states and immunological phenotypes. An earlier analysis of some 590 of the donors showed that most TCR beta V segments appeared in productive rearrangements either about 90% or about 30% of the time, which broadly matched IMGT annotations.

In regard to this clone: There is no known antigen for this receptor. No base quality information exists; no much larger clone differs at one position.

The germline V gene specifies KGHSH as CDR1 and LQKENI as CDR2. From its cysteine to its phenylalanine, the CDR3 spans 14 amino acids. The retained sequence is limited to the CDR3, 42 bases, with the frame set at the first base. V is cut back by 6 bases and J by 6 bases, with 9 bases in the junction unmatched. The protocol used for the library was the immunoSEQ multiplex PCR assay. For the multiplex PCR, a mixture combining 60 forward primers for TCR Vbeta segments and 13 reverse primers for TCR Jbeta segments was used. The CDR3 region of rearranged TCR beta genes was amplified from genomic DNA by a multiplex PCR assay. On the Illumina HiSeq System, the amplified TCR beta libraries were sequenced as 87-base-pair reads. From the authors' description of their analysis: A later analysis tallied 70 million to 100 million unique TCR beta chains across the roughly 610 repertoires, and around 9.9 million of those chains were shared by two or more donors. Raw reads were error-corrected and collapsed into unique sequences by a nearest-neighbor algorithm in which closely related sequences were merged to remove PCR and sequencing errors. V, D and J gene segments were assigned by aligning CDR3 sequences to IMGT reference sequences. For a sequence to be retained, a match of at least six nucleotides to both a V gene segment and a J gene segment was required. A rearrangement was called productive if the CDR3 had no stop codons and remained in frame with V and J, and every other rearrangement was called non-productive. Following IMGT convention, CDR3 was defined as the stretch from the second conserved V-encoded cysteine to the conserved J-encoded phenylalanine. Sequences without an unambiguous match to a single V gene segment were excluded from the earlier analysis of approximately 560 of the donors. An earlier analysis of 450 to 650 of the donors called V segments functional above 56.7% productive rearrangements and segregating when the between-donor standard deviation exceeded 5%. A statistical classification framework was developed to diagnose cytomegalovirus status using the catalog of TCR beta chain sequences. A later analysis assigned V and J genes by comparing TCR nucleotide sequences with IMGT/GENE-DB human TR gene sequences. The TCRdist pipeline was used in a later analysis to assign CDR3 sequences and most-parsimonious VDJ recombination scenarios. A later analysis defined each TCR beta chain by its CDR3 amino acid sequence plus V-gene family, and excluded reads lacking a unique V-gene family. To address suspected cross-contamination and a sequencing artifact, a later analysis removed roughly 580 highly shared, low-generation-probability nucleotide sequences. In a later analysis, a clonal expansion index for each public chain was calculated from normalized within-repertoire ranks of inferred template counts. Generation probabilities in a later analysis came from a VDJ recombination model fitted to out-of-frame rearrangements, and those results were checked against IGoR. A later analysis scored TCR-TCR, TCR-HLA and TCR-CMV co-occurrence with hypergeometric tests, applying a repertoire-size bias correction to TCR pairs. A later analysis estimated false discovery rates by permuting HLA or CMV assignments 20 times. In a later analysis, co-occurring TCRs were grouped with DBSCAN, and TCRdist sequence similarity was added when clustering was performed within HLA-allele-positive subsets. Repertoires with fewer than 30,000 or more than 120,000 public chains were left out of co-occurrence clustering, as were about 5 repertoires with anomalous nucleotide sharing. TCRdb stores this immuneACCESS table with in-frame sequences only. Part of the clones is absent; in the studies checked, under half of the shortfall reflects unresolved V genes, and no reason is known for the rest. The DNA gave D and trimming, while V, J and clone size come from that table. For this sample the table gives some 150,000 clones, of which roughly 85% were detected only once. The top ten constitute under 2.5% of the sample.

The cohort comprised some 680 healthy bone marrow donors. At the time of sampling, every cohort member was nominally healthy, though immune exposures that went unrecorded were likely present. The donor was CMV seronegative and belonged to the group of around 350 seronegative cohort members. Each donor provided a peripheral blood sample, and peripheral blood mononuclear cells were used for TCR beta sequencing. The Qiagen DNeasy Blood Extraction Kit was used to extract genomic DNA from the blood cell samples. The sequence derives from a man in his forties in good health and CMV-seronegative. Recombination connected TRBV18 to TRBJ1-1; TRBD1 aligns with 8 central bases. Sequencing input: PBMCs. The CDR3 in this case is CASSTSVRGPEAFF. Here is the DNA: TGTGCCAGCTCCACATCGGTCAGGGGGCCTGAAGCTTTCTTT. Where the CDR3 stops, the reference TRBV18 and TRBJ1-1 genes take over; the full variable domain is NAGVMQNPRHLVRRRGQEARLRCSPMKGHSHVYWYRQLPEEGLKFMVYLQKENIIDESGMPKERFSAEFPKEGPSILRIQQVVRGDSAAYFCASSTSVRGPEAFFGQGTRLTVV.